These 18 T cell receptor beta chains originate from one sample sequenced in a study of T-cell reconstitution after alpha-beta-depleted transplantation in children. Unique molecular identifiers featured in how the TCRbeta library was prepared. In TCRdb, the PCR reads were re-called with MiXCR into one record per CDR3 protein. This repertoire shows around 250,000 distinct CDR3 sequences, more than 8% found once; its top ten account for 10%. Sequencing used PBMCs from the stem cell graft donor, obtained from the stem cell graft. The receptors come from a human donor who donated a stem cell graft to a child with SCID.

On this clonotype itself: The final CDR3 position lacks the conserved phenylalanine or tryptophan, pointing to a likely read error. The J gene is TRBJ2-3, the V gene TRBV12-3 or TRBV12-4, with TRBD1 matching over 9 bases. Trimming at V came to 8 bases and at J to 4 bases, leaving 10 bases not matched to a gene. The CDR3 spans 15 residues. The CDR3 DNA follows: TGTGCCAGCGGAAGACAGGGGGTTATCGCAGATACGCAGTATTTA. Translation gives CASGRQGVIADTQYL.

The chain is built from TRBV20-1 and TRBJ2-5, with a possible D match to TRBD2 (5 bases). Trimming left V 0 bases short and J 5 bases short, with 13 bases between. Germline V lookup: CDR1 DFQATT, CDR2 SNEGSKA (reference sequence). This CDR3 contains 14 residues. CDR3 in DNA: TGCAGTGCTAGAGATTCGGCTAGCACGGAGACCCAGTACTTC. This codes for CSARDSASTETQYF.

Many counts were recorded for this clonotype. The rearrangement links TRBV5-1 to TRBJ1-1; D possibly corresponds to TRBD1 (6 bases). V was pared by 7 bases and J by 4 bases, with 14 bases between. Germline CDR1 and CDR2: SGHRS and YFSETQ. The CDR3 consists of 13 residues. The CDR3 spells CASRKGGGTEAFF. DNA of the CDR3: TGCGCCAGCCGAAAGGGGGGAGGCACTGAAGCTTTCTTT.

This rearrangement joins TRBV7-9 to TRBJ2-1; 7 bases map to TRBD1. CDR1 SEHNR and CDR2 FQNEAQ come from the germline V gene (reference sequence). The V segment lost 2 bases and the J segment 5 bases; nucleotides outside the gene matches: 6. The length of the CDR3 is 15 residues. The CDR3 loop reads CASSLSKGQNNEQFF. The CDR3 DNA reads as TGTGCCAGCAGCTTAAGTAAGGGACAGAACAATGAGCAGTTCTTC.

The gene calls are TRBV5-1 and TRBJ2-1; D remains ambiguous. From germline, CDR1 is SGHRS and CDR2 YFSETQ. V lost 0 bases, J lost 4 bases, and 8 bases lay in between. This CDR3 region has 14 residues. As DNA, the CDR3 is TGCGCCAGCAGCTTGGGGGCAGATTACAATGAGCAGTTCTTC. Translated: CASSLGADYNEQFF. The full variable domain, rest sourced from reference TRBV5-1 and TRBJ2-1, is KAGVTQTPRYLIKTRGQQVTLSCSPISGHRSVSWYQQTPGQGLQFLFEYFSETQRNKGNFPGRFSGRQFSNSRSEMNVSTLELGDSALYLCASSLGADYNEQFFGPGTRLTVL.

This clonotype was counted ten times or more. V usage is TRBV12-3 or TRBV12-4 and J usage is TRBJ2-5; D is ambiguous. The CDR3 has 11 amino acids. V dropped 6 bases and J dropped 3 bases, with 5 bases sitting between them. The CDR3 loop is CASRLKETQYF. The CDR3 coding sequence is TGTGCCAGCAGACTCAAAGAGACCCAGTACTTC.

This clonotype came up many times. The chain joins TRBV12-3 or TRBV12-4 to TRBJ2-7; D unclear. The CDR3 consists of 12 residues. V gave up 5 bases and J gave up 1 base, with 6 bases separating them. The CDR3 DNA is TGTGCCAGCAGTCCCACGTCCTACGAGCAGTACTTC. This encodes CASSPTSYEQYF.

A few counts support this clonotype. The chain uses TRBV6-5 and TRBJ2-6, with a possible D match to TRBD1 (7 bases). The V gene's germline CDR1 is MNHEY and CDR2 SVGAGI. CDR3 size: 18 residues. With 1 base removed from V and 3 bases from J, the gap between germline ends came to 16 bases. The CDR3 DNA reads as TGTGCCAGCAGTTACTACAGGGGTGGGACTGGTGGGGCCAACGTCCTGACTTTC. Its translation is CASSYYRGGTGGANVLTF.

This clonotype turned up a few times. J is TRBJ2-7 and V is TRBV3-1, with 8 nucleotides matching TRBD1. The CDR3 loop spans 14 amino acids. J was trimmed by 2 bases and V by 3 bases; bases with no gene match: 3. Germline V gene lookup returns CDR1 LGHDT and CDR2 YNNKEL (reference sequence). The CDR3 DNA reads TGTGCCAGCAGCCAGGGACAGGCAACCTACGAGCAGTACTTC. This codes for CASSQGQATYEQYF.

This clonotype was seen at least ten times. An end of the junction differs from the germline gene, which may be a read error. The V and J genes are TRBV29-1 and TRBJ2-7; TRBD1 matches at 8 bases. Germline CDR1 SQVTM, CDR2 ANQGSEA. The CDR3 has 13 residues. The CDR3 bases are TGCAGCGTAGAAGGACAGGGAGGCTACGAGCAGTACTTC. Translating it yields CSVEGQGGYEQYF.

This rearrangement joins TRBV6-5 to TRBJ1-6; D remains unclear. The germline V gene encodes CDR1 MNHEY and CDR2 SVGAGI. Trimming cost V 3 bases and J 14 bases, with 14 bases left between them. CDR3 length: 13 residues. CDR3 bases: TGTGCCAGCAGTTATAGAACGGGGAAAACCCTCCACTTT. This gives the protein CASSYRTGKTLHF.

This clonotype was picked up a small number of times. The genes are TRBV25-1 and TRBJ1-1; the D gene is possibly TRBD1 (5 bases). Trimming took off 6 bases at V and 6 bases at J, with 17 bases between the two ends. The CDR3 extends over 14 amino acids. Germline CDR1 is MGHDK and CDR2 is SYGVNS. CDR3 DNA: TGTGCCAGCAGGGAGACAGCCAAGTTTGCTGAAGCTTTCTTT. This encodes CASRETAKFAEAFF.

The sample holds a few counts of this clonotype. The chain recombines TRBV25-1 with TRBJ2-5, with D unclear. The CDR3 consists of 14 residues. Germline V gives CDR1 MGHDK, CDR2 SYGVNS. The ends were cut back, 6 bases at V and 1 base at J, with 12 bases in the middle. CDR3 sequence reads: CASSRPAGQETQYF. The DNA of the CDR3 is TGTGCCAGCAGCCGACCTGCAGGCCAAGAGACCCAGTACTTC. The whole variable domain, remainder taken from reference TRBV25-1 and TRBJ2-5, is EADIYQTPRYLVIGTGKKITLECSQTMGHDKMYWYQQDPGMELHLIHYSYGVNSTEKGDLSSESTVSRIRTEHFPLTLESARPSHTSQYLCASSRPAGQETQYFGPGTRLLVL.

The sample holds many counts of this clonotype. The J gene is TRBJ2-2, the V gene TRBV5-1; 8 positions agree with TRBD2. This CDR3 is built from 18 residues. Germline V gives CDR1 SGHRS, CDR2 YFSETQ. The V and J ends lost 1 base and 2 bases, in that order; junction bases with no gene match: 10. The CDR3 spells CASSLLTAGAANTGELFF. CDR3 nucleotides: TGCGCCAGCAGCTTGTTGACAGCGGGGGCCGCAAACACCGGGGAGCTGTTTTTT. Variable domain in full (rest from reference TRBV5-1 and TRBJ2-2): KAGVTQTPRYLIKTRGQQVTLSCSPISGHRSVSWYQQTPGQGLQFLFEYFSETQRNKGNFPGRFSGRQFSNSRSEMNVSTLELGDSALYLCASSLLTAGAANTGELFFGEGSRLTVL.

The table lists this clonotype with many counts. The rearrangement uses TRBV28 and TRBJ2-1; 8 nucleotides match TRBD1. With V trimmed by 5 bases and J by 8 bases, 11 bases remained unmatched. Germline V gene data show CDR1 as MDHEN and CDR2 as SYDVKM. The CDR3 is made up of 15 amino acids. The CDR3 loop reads CASSPQGGMIHEQFF. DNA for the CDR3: TGTGCCAGCAGTCCACAGGGGGGAATGATCCATGAGCAGTTCTTC.

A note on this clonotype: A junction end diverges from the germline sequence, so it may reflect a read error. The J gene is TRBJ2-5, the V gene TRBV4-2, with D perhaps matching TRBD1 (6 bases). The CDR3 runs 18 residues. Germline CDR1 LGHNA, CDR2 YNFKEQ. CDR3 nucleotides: TGTGCCAGCAGCAAAGAATCCGTGACAGGCATAAGGGTGAAGACCCAGTACTTC. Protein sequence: CASSKESVTGIRVKTQYF.

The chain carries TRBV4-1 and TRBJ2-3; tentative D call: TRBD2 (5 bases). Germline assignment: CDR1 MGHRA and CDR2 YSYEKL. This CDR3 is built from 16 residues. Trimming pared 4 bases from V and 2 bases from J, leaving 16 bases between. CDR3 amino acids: CASSLRPTGITDTQYF. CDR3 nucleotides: TGCGCCAGCAGCCTCAGACCCACGGGGATCACAGATACGCAGTATTTT.

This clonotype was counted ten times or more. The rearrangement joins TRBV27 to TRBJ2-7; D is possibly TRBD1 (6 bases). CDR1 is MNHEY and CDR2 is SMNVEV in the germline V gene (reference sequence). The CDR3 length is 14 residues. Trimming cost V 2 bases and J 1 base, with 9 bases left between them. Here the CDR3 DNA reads TGTGCCAGCAGTTTAACAGGGCGTTCCTACGAGCAGTACTTC. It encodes CASSLTGRSYEQYF.